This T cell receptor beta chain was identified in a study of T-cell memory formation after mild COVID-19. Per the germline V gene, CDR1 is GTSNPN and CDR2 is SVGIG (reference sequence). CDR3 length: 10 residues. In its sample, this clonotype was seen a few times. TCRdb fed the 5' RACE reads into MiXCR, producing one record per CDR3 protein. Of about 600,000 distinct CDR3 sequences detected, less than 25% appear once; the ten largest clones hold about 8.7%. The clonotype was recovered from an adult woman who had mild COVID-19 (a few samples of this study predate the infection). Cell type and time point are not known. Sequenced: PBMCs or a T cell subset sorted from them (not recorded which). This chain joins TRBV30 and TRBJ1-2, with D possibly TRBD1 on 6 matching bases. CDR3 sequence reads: CVGQNYGYTF. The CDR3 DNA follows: TGTGTCGGACAGAACTATGGCTACACCTTC.